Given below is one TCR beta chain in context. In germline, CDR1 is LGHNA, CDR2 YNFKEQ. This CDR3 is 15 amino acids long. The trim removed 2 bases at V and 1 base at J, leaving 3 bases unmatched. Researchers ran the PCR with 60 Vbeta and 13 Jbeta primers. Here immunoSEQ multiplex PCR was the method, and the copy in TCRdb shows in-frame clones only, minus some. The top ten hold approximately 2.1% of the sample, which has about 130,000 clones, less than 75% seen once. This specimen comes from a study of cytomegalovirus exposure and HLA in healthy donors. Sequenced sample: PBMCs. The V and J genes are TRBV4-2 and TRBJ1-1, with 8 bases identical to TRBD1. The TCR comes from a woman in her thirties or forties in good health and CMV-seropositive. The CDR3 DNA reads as TGTGCCAGCAGCCAACCGACAGGGGAGAACACTGAAGCTTTCTTT. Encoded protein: CASSQPTGENTEAFF.